One and the same sample provided the 24 T cell receptor beta chains below, sequenced in a study of cytomegalovirus exposure and HLA in healthy donors. 60 Vbeta and 13 Jbeta primers were used in PCR. The method was immunoSEQ multiplex PCR; TCRdb's version includes in-frame clones alone and lacks a portion of them. The table records about 150,000 clones, about three quarters of them present only once. Sequenced sample: PBMCs. These receptors all come from a woman aged 40 to 49 in good health and CMV-seronegative.

The V call is TRBV18, the J call TRBJ1-1, with D tentatively TRBD1 (5 bases). Trimming removed 4 bases from V and 5 bases from J, with 14 bases in between. CDR3 length equals 14 residues. CDR1 and CDR2 (germline): KGHSH, LQKENI. The CDR3 sequence: CASSRGAGGTEAFF. CDR3 DNA sequence: TGTGCCAGCTCACGGGGTGCGGGGGGAACTGAAGCTTTCTTT.

This clone was detected many times. The chain combines TRBV4-2 with TRBJ2-1, with 8 bases fitting TRBD2. This CDR3 region has 18 residues. J lost 4 bases, V lost 3 bases, and 14 bases had no gene match. The germline gives CDR1 LGHNA, CDR2 YNFKEQ. CDR3 in amino acids: CASSQLIYGTRLYNEQFF. In DNA form, the CDR3 reads TGTGCCAGCAGCCAGCTTATTTACGGGACTAGGTTGTACAATGAGCAGTTCTTC.

This chain connects TRBV25-1 to TRBJ2-7, with TRBD1 identical over 8 bases. This CDR3 has 14 residues. The V segment lost 4 bases and the J segment 0 bases; nucleotides outside the gene matches: 2. Germline CDR1 MGHDK, CDR2 SYGVNS. This chain's CDR3 is CASSATGASYEQYF. The CDR3, as DNA: TGTGCCAGCAGTGCGACAGGGGCCTCCTACGAGCAGTACTTC.

The genes are TRBV2 and TRBJ1-5; D is unresolved. The V end lost 7 bases, the J end lost 2 bases, and 12 bases lay between the germline ends. Germline values: CDR1 SNHLY, CDR2 FYNNEI. This CDR3 has 14 amino acids. The CDR3 sequence: CASTMGGGNQPQHF. The CDR3 nucleotides read TGTGCCAGCACGATGGGAGGCGGCAATCAGCCCCAGCATTTT.

Turning to this clone: Mismatch with germline at one junction end may stem from a read error. The V call is TRBV29-1, the J call TRBJ2-1; maybe TRBD2 (5 bases). Germline V gene data show CDR1 as SQVTM and CDR2 as ANQGSEA. The CDR3 consists of 14 residues. CDR3 sequence: CSVLGASSYSEQFF. CDR3 bases: TGCAGCGTTTTGGGAGCCAGCTCCTACAGTGAGCAGTTCTTC.

The rearrangement links TRBV6-6 to TRBJ2-7, with 12 nucleotides matching TRBD2. CDR3 length equals 15 residues. Per germline, CDR1 MNHNY and CDR2 SVGAGI (reference sequence). J gave up 2 bases and V 6 bases, and 5 bases lay outside the gene matches. The CDR3 reads CASRSTSGGAYEQYF. The CDR3, as DNA: TGTGCCAGCAGATCGACTAGCGGGGGTGCCTACGAGCAGTACTTC.

This chain connects TRBV29-1 to TRBJ2-5; D is perhaps TRBD1 (6 bases). The CDR3 sequence is 15 residues long. Germline CDR1 reads SQVTM; CDR2 reads ANQGSEA. V was pared by 3 bases and J by 0 bases, with 14 bases between. The CDR3 sequence is CSVDPGQTYQETQYF. The CDR3 DNA sequence: TGCAGCGTTGACCCCGGACAGACATACCAAGAGACCCAGTACTTC.

This sequence joins TRBV29-1 and TRBJ2-5; TRBD2 aligns across 7 bases. The CDR3 runs 11 residues. The germline V gene encodes CDR1 SQVTM and CDR2 ANQGSEA. Losses at the gene ends were 6 bases for V and 13 bases for J; bases not matched to a gene: 11. CDR3 amino acids: CSVLWEAGVYF. As DNA, the CDR3 is TGCAGCGTGTTGTGGGAGGCGGGGGTGTACTTC.

In its sample, this clone was seen a few times. V gene TRBV11-3 combines with J gene TRBJ2-5; 10 positions match TRBD2. The CDR3 spans 18 residues. Germline CDR1 and CDR2: SGHNT and YENEEA. The ends lost 1 base at V and 4 bases at J; junction bases unmatched: 12. DNA of the CDR3: TGTGCCAGCAGCTTAGGGGGAGGGGGACTAGCGTCCGGAGAGACCCAGTACTTC. Amino acid sequence: CASSLGGGGLASGETQYF. Together with reference TRBV11-3 and TRBJ2-5, the CDR3 gives the full variable domain: EAGVVQSPRYKIIEKKQPVAFWCNPISGHNTLYWYLQNLGQGPELLIRYENEEAVDDSQLPKDRFSAERLKGVDSTLKIQPAELGDSAVYLCASSLGGGGLASGETQYFGPGTRLLVL.

The chain is built from TRBV6-6 and TRBJ2-7; a weak D match, TRBD2 (7 bases). Trimming took 6 bases from V and 2 from J, leaving 17 bases between them. The germline V gene has CDR1 MNHNY and CDR2 SVGAGI (reference sequence). This CDR3 has 15 amino acids. DNA for the CDR3: TGTGCCAGCAGCACACTCGGGGGGCAAGCCTACGAGCAGTACTTC. The encoded protein is CASSTLGGQAYEQYF.

The chain employs TRBV5-1 and TRBJ2-2; TRBD1 matches at 8 bases. The length of the CDR3 is 15 residues. Germline V gene data show CDR1 as SGHRS and CDR2 as YFSETQ. V was pared by 5 bases and J by 4 bases, with 7 bases of the junction left unmatched. The CDR3 loop is CASSTGQGSTGELFF. The CDR3 bases are TGCGCCAGCAGTACCGGACAGGGAAGCACCGGGGAGCTGTTTTTT.

The V gene is TRBV6-1, the J gene TRBJ1-1; 8 bases align to TRBD1. V was pared by 11 bases and J by 3 bases, with 14 bases of the junction left unmatched. This CDR3 contains 15 residues. Germline V gives CDR1 MNHNS, CDR2 SASEGT. The CDR3 loop is CAAQGQGAGDTEAFF. CDR3 nucleotides: TGTGCCGCCCAAGGCCAGGGGGCTGGGGACACTGAAGCTTTCTTT.

This clone was counted once. The chain has TRBV5-1 and TRBJ2-6, with TRBD1 matching over 11 bases. The junction had 13 bases not matched to a gene; V was cut back by 5 bases and J by 0 bases. Per germline, CDR1 SGHRS and CDR2 YFSETQ. The CDR3 has 20 residues. The CDR3 is CASRLLEGQGASSGANVLTF. In DNA form, the CDR3 reads TGCGCCAGCAGGTTGCTGGAAGGACAGGGGGCGTCCTCTGGGGCCAACGTCCTGACTTTC.

The chain joins TRBV28 to TRBJ1-2; D may be TRBD1 (5 bases). Germline V lookup: CDR1 MDHEN, CDR2 SYDVKM. V lost 6 bases and J 4 bases, leaving 12 bases between the germline ends. This CDR3 has 13 residues. The CDR3 loop reads CASRYQGPYGYTF. The CDR3, as DNA: TGTGCCAGCAGATATCAGGGCCCCTATGGCTACACCTTC.

This clone was counted a few times. V is TRBV10-3 and J is TRBJ2-1; 7 bases map to TRBD2. Trimming cost V 2 bases and J 2 bases; bases outside gene matches: 6. CDR3 length: 16 amino acids. The V gene's germline CDR1 is ENHRY and CDR2 SYGVKD. The CDR3 region is CAISELGRTTYNEQFF. CDR3 bases: TGTGCCATCAGTGAGCTCGGGAGGACGACCTACAATGAGCAGTTCTTC.

The rearrangement uses TRBV7-2 and TRBJ1-1, with TRBD1 identical over 8 bases. The CDR3 spans 17 residues. J lost 9 bases, V lost 2 bases, and 17 bases had no gene match. The V gene's germline CDR1 is SGHTA and CDR2 FQGNSA. CDR3 loop: CASSLSLQGARERKAFF. The CDR3, as DNA: TGTGCCAGCAGCTTAAGTCTTCAGGGGGCGCGAGAAAGAAAAGCTTTCTTT.

CDR3 protein: CASSSGQGTDGYTF. The DNA of the CDR3 is TGTGCCAGCAGTTCGGGACAGGGAACGGATGGCTACACCTTC. This sequence joins TRBV28 and TRBJ1-2; the match to TRBD1 covers 9 bases. V dropped 4 bases and J dropped 6; count of bases not matched to a gene: 6. There are 14 residues in the CDR3. From germline, CDR1 is MDHEN and CDR2 SYDVKM.

The rearrangement links TRBV19 to TRBJ1-1; 9 positions match TRBD1. The V gene end was trimmed by 10 bases and the J gene end by 4 bases; junction bases not matched to a gene: 10. The CDR3 totals 14 residues. Germline V gene lookup returns CDR1 LNHDA and CDR2 SQIVND (reference sequence). CDR3 sequence reads: CATEITGGGTEAFF. The CDR3, as DNA: TGTGCCACCGAAATAACAGGGGGCGGCACTGAAGCTTTCTTT.

The V call is TRBV10-1, the J call TRBJ2-2, with 8 bases matching TRBD2. Germline assignment: CDR1 WNHNN and CDR2 SYGVQD (reference sequence). J gave up 7 bases and V 2 bases, and 6 bases lay outside the gene matches. The CDR3 is 15 amino acids. The CDR3, as DNA: TGCGCCAGCAGTGAGGGTAGCGGGAATGGCGGGGAGCTGTTTTTT. This translates into CASSEGSGNGGELFF.

This clone was found once. CDR3 protein: CASSLEIRLSSEQYF. DNA for the CDR3: TGTGCCAGCAGCTTAGAGATTAGATTGTCGTCCGAGCAGTACTTC. This chain uses TRBV11-3 with TRBJ2-7; D call uncertain. The CDR3 runs 15 residues. The germline V gene encodes CDR1 SGHNT and CDR2 YENEEA. The V end was cut by 0 bases, the J end by 6 bases, with 15 bases between.

This sequence joins TRBV30 and TRBJ1-1, with D unclear. With 3 bases removed from V and 1 base from J, the gap between germline ends came to 12 bases. This CDR3 comprises 14 residues. The germline V gene encodes CDR1 GTSNPN and CDR2 SVGIG (reference sequence). DNA of the CDR3: TGTGCCTGGAGATTGAGTGGAGGGAACACTGAAGCTTTCTTT. Translating gives CAWRLSGGNTEAFF.

The rearrangement joins TRBV6-5 to TRBJ2-7, with 7 bases identical to TRBD1. Germline V lookup: CDR1 MNHEY, CDR2 SVGAGI. This CDR3 has 13 amino acids. V gave up 6 bases and J gave up 7 bases; unmatched junction bases: 9. The CDR3 spells CASRAGGTREQYF. CDR3 nucleotides: TGTGCCAGCAGGGCAGGGGGTACGAGAGAGCAGTACTTC.

The chain couples TRBV7-2 to TRBJ2-1; 7 bases line up with TRBD2. The length of the CDR3 is 14 residues. With V trimmed by 3 bases and J by 7 bases, 6 bases remained unmatched. Germline CDR1 reads SGHTA; CDR2 reads FQGNSA. DNA of the CDR3: TGTGCCAGCAGCTTGGGGGAGGGCCGTAATGAGCAGTTCTTC. Its translation: CASSLGEGRNEQFF. Based on the CDR3 plus reference TRBV7-2 and TRBJ2-1, the full variable domain is GAGVSQSPSNKVTEKGKDVELRCDPISGHTALYWYRQSLGQGLEFLIYFQGNSAPDKSGLPSDRFSAERTGGSVSTLTIQRTQQEDSAVYLCASSLGEGRNEQFFGPGTRLTVL.

The chain joins TRBV5-4 to TRBJ1-2; 7 bases align to TRBD1. Per the germline V gene, CDR1 is SGHNT and CDR2 is YYREEE (reference sequence). With V trimmed by 0 bases and J by 2 bases, 7 bases remained unmatched. The CDR3 consists of 16 residues. In DNA, the CDR3 is TGTGCCAGCAGCTTGGGGACAGGAGCCTCCAACTATGGCTACACCTTC. Its protein product is CASSLGTGASNYGYTF.